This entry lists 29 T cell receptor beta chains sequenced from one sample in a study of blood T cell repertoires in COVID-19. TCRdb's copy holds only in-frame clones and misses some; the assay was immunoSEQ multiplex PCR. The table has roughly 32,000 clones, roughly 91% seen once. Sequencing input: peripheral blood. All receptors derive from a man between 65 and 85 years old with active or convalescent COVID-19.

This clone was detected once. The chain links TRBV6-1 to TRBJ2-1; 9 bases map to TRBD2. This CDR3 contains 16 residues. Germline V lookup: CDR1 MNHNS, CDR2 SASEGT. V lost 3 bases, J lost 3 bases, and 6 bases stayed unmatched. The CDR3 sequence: CASSDSGRELYNEQFF. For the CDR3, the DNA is TGTGCCAGCAGTGATAGCGGGAGAGAACTCTACAATGAGCAGTTCTTC.

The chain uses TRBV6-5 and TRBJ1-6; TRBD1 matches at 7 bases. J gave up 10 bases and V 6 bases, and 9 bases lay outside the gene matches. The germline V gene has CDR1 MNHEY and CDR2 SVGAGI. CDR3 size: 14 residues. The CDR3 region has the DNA TGTGCCAGCAGGGGAGACAGGGATGAGTCACCCCTCCACTTT. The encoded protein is CASRGDRDESPLHF.

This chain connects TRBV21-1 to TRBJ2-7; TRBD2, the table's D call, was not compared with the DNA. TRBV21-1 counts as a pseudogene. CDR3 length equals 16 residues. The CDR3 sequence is CASSKGTSGSYCKQYF. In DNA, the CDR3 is TGTGCCAGCAGCAAAGGGACTAGCGGGTCCTACTGTAAACAGTACTTC.

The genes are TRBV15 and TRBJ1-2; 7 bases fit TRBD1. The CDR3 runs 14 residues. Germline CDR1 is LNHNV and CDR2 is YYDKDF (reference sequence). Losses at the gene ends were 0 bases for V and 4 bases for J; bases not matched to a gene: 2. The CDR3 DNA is TGTGCCACCAGCAGAGAGGCAGGGGGCTATGGCTACACCTTC. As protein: CATSREAGGYGYTF.

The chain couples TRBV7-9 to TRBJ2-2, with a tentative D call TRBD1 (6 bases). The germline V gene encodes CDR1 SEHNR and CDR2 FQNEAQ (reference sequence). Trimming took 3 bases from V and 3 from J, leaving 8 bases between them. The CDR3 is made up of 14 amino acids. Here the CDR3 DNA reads TGTGCCAGCAGCTTTAACAGGGACACCGGGGAGCTGTTTTTT. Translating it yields CASSFNRDTGELFF.

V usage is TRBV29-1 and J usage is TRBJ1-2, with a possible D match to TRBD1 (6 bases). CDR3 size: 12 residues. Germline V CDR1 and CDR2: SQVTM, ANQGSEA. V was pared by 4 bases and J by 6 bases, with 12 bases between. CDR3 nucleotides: TGCAGCGTTGTAAAGGGGGTCGATGGCTACACCTTC. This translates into CSVVKGVDGYTF.

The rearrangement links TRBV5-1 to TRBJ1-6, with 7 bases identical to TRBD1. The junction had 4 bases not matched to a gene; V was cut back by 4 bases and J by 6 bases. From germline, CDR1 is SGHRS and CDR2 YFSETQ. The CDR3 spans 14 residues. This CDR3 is CASSTGQLNSPLHF. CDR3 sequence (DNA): TGCGCCAGCAGCACGGGACAGCTTAATTCACCCCTCCACTTT.

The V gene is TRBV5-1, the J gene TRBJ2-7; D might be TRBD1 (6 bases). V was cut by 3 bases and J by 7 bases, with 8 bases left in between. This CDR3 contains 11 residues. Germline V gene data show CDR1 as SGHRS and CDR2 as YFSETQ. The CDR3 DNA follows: TGCGCCAGCAGCTCCCAGGGGGAGCAGTACTTC. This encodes CASSSQGEQYF.

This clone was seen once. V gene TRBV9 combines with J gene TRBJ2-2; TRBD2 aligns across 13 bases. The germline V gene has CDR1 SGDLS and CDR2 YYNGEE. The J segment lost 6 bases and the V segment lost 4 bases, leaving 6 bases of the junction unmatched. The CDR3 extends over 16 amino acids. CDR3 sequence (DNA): TGTGCCAGCAGCACCACTAGCGGGAGGGCCTCCGGGGAGCTGTTTTTT. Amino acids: CASSTTSGRASGELFF.

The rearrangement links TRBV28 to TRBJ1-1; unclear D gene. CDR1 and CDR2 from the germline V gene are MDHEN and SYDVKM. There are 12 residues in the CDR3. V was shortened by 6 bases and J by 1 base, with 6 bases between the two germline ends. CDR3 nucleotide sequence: TGTGCCAGCAGCTCGTCGAACACTGAAGCTTTCTTT. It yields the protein CASSSSNTEAFF.

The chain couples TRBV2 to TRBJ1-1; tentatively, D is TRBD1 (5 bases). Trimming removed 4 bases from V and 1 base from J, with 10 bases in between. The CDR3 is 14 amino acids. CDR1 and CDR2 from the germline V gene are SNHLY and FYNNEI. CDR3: CASSGDSSNTEAFF. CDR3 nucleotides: TGTGCCAGCAGTGGTGACAGTTCGAACACTGAAGCTTTCTTT.

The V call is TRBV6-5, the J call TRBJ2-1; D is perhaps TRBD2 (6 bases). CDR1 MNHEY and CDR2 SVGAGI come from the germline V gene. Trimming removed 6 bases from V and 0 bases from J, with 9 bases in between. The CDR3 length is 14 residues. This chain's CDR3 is CASSRGDSYNEQFF. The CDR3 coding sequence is TGTGCCAGCAGCCGCGGGGACTCCTACAATGAGCAGTTCTTC.

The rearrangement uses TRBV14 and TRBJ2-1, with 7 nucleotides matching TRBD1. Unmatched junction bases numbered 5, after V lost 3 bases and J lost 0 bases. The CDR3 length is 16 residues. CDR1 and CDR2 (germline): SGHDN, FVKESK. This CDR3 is CASSQDRDSSYNEQFF. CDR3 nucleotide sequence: TGTGCCAGCAGCCAGGACCGGGACAGCTCCTACAATGAGCAGTTCTTC.

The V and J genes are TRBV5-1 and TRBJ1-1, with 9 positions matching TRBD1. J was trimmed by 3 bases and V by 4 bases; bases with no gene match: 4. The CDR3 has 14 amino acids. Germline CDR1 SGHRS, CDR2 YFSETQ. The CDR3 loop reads CASSGTGKDTEAFF. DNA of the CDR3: TGCGCCAGCAGCGGGACAGGGAAGGACACTGAAGCTTTCTTT.

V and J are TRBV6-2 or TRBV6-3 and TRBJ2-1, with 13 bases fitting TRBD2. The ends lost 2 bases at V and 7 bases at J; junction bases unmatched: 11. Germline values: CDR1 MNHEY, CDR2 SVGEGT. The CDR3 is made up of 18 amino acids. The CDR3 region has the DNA TGTGCCAGCAGTTACACCCGACTAGCGGGGGGCCAAGGGAATGAGCAGTTCTTC. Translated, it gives CASSYTRLAGGQGNEQFF.

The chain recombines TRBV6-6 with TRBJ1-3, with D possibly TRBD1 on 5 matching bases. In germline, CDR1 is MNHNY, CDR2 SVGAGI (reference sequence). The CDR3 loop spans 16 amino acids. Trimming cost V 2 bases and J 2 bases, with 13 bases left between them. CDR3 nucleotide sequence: TGTGCCAGCAGTTACGGGGGGGGTGCCACTGGAAACACCATATATTTT. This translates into CASSYGGGATGNTIYF.

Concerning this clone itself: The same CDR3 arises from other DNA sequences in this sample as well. CDR3 in DNA: TGTGCCAGTAGTATAGACAGGAGGAGCTCCTACAATGAGCAGTTCTTC. It encodes CASSIDRRSSYNEQFF. The J gene is TRBJ2-1, the V gene TRBV19; D is possibly TRBD2 (5 bases). Trimming removed 0 bases from V and 0 bases from J, with 9 bases in between. The V gene's germline CDR1 is LNHDA and CDR2 SQIVND (reference sequence). The CDR3 is 16 amino acids.

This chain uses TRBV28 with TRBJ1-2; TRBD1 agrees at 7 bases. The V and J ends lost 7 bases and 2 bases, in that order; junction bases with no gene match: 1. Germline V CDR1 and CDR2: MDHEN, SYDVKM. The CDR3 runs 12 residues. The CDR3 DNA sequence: TGTGCCAGCAAACAGGGGAACTATGGCTACACCTTC. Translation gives CASKQGNYGYTF.

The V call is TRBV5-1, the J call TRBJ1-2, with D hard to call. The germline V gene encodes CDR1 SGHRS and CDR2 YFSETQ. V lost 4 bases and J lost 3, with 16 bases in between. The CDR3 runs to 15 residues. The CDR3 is CASSAARAGDYGYTF. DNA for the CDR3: TGCGCCAGCAGCGCAGCGCGGGCCGGGGACTATGGCTACACCTTC.

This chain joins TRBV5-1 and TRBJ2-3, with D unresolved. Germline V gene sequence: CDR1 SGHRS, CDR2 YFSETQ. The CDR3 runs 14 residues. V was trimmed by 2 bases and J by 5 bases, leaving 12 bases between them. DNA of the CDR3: TGCGCCAGCAGCTTCGACAACCCTGGAGATACGCAGTATTTT. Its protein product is CASSFDNPGDTQYF.

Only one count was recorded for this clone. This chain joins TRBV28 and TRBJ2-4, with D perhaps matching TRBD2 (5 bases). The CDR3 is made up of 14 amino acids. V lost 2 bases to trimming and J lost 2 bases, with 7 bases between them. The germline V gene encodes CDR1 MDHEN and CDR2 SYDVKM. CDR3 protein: CASSLPGSKNIQYF. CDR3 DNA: TGTGCCAGCAGTTTACCGGGGTCCAAAAACATTCAGTACTTC.

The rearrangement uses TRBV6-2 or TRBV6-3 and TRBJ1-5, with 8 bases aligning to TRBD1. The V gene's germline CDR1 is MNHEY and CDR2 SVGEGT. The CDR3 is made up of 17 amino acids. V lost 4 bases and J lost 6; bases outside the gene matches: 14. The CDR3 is CASSSAPDRVGPQPQHF. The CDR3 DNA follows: TGTGCCAGCAGTTCAGCCCCGGACAGGGTGGGTCCTCAGCCCCAGCATTTT.

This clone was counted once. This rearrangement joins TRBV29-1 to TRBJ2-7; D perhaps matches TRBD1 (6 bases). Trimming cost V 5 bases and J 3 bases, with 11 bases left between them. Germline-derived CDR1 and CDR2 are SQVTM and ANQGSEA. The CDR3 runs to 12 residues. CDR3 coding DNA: TGCAGCGTTAGTGGACAGAGCTACGAGCAGTACTTC. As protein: CSVSGQSYEQYF.

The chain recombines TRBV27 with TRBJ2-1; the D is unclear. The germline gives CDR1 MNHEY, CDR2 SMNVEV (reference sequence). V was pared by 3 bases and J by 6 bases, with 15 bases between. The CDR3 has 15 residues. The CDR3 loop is CASSLRQSNRNEQFF. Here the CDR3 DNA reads TGTGCCAGCAGTTTGCGGCAATCGAATCGCAATGAGCAGTTCTTC.

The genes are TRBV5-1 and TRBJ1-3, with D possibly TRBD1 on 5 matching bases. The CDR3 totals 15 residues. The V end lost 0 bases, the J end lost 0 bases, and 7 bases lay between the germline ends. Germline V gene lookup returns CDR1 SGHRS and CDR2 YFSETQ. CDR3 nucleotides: TGCGCCAGCAGCTTGGGACAGCTCTCTGGAAACACCATATATTTT. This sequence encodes CASSLGQLSGNTIYF.

The CDR3, as DNA: TGTGCCACCTGGGGGCAGGGGAGCTTTGAGCAGTACTTC. This translates into CATWGQGSFEQYF. The chain has TRBV2 and TRBJ2-7; a weak D match, TRBD1 (6 bases). Germline lookup yields CDR1 SNHLY and CDR2 FYNNEI. The CDR3 contains 13 residues. Trimming removed 10 bases from V and 7 bases from J, with 20 bases in between.

The CDR3 coding sequence is TGTGCCAGCACCCCCTGGGGACTAGCGGGAGGGAGCACCAATGAGCAGTTCTTC. Translation gives CASTPWGLAGGSTNEQFF. The chain uses TRBV28 and TRBJ2-1; the match to TRBD2 covers 16 bases. CDR1 and CDR2 from the germline V gene are MDHEN and SYDVKM. The CDR3 runs to 18 residues. The V gene end was trimmed by 7 bases and the J gene end by 6 bases; junction bases not matched to a gene: 12.

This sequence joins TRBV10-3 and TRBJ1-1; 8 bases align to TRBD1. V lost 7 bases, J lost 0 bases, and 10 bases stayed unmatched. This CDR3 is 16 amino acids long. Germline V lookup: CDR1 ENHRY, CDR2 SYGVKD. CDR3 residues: CAIKGHRGIMNTEAFF. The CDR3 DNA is TGTGCCATCAAAGGTCACAGGGGGATAATGAACACTGAAGCTTTCTTT.

CDR3 DNA: TGTGCCAGCAGTGAACCGGCGGGAAACACCGGGGAGCTGTTTTTT. Translation: CASSEPAGNTGELFF. This chain joins TRBV6-1 and TRBJ2-2; D perhaps matches TRBD2 (6 bases). The CDR3 totals 15 residues. V dropped 2 bases and J dropped 2 bases, with 9 bases sitting between them. Germline loops: CDR1 MNHNS, CDR2 SASEGT.